These T cell receptor beta chains were read from a single sample in a study of identical twins. MiXCR, applied by TCRdb to the 5' RACE reads, yields one record per CDR3 protein. The sample has approximately 470,000 distinct CDR3 sequences, over 12% seen once. A further study also used this sample, focusing on yellow fever vaccine responses in identical twins.

Sequencing was done on a sample of CD4+ T cells sorted from blood. The receptors derive from a woman in her late teens or twenties in good health. Both conserved end residues are part of each CDR3.

V gene	J gene	CDR3 protein
TRBV20-1	TRBJ1-1	CSADNPRTTEAFF
TRBV5-1	TRBJ2-5	CASREIGTSLWPQETQYF
TRBV6-4	TRBJ2-5	CATLGQGSETQYF
TRBV4-3	TRBJ2-4	CASSQDAGVSKNIQYF
TRBV6-5	TRBJ2-2	CASSLPGVTGELFF
TRBV3-1	TRBJ2-2	CASSQVGRDPEDGELFF
TRBV5-1	TRBJ2-1	CASSRTSGAQFF
TRBV6-2/TRBV6-3	TRBJ2-7	CAKNREAYEQYF
TRBV29-1	TRBJ1-2	CSVLEGLSYGYTF
TRBV5-6	TRBJ2-7	CASSLWLAGGWEQYF
TRBV20-1	TRBJ2-4	CSARDPAGSVAKNIQYF
TRBV5-6	TRBJ2-2	CASSWEDRPHPGELFF
TRBV6-2/TRBV6-3	TRBJ2-4	CASAPALAKNIQYF
TRBV2	TRBJ1-4	CAGGRVASNEKLFF
TRBV3-1	TRBJ2-1	CASSQDWGEQFF
TRBV20-1	TRBJ1-5	CSATMTERNQPQHF
TRBV20-1	TRBJ2-7	CSAREGGRVEQYF
TRBV4-3	TRBJ2-7	CASSQQQGSGSYEQYF
TRBV10-3	TRBJ2-7	CAISSTSGRAKEQYF
TRBV3-1	TRBJ2-7	CAGIAPGTSGRATSEQYF